The source of this T cell receptor beta chain is a study of blood T cell repertoires in COVID-19 (TCRdb year 2020). Background on the whole study: Collaborator samples came from the United States, Italy and Spain and covered acute and convalescent phases of COVID-19. Samples came from the ongoing ImmuneRACE study (first 160 participants) plus 1,254 subjects from 6 global collaborators. Where available, HLA class I and class II types were obtained from metadata supplied by the sample provider rather than from assay-based typing. The prospective study material was composed of cDNA or gDNA derived from T cells, B-cell-depleted T cells, or PBMCs. The repertoires were released in a freely available public database intended as a resource for research on the immune response to SARS-CoV-2. Subjects who had been exposed to COVID-19, were actively infected with it, or had recovered from it provided the deeply sampled blood TCRbeta repertoires that made up the dataset. Nearly every sample came with metadata listing a de-identified subject ID, COVID-19 status, age in years and sex. The paper as a whole reports these results and caveats: The amount of clinical and demographic metadata varied by source and participant and was provided uncurated.

The CDR3 covers 13 residues, taking in both the cysteine and the phenylalanine. The kept DNA is CDR3 alone, 39 bases in frame from the first base. Trimming removed 4 bases from V and 4 bases from J, leaving 11 bases between the germline ends. Based on the germline V gene, the CDR1 and CDR2 sequences are SGHRS and YFSETQ. Whole blood was collected in K2EDTA tubes by collaborating institutions according to the institutions' own protocols. For TCRbeta analysis, collaborator samples were shipped as frozen whole blood, as isolated PBMCs, or as DNA extracted from either sample type. Remarks on this clone: The specificity of this receptor is unknown. One base away there is no much larger clone; base qualities are not given.

TCRbeta CDR3 regions were amplified from genomic DNA by means of the immunoSEQ Assay, a bias-controlled multiplex PCR. In the paper's pipeline: Within the assay, amplification of reference gene primers was used to estimate how many nucleated cells each sample contained. To quantify the absolute abundance of each unique TCRbeta CDR3 rearrangement, sequence reads were collapsed and filtered. For each sample, productive Simpson clonality was calculated as the square root of Simpson's diversity index over productive rearrangements. TCRdb retrieved this table from immuneACCESS and kept in-frame rearrangements only. Not all clones are present; in checked studies, unresolved V genes account for under half, and no reason is known for the remainder. Clonal size and the V and J genes are those of that table, whereas D and trimming came from the DNA. The sample includes approximately 120,000 clones, with roughly 88% observed a single time. The ten largest clones represent 7.6% of the sample.

This chain is built from TRBV5-1 and TRBJ1-2, with TRBD1 tentatively as D gene (6 bases match). The material sequenced was peripheral blood. The clonotype originates from a man aged 50 or older with acute or convalescent COVID-19. The nucleotides read TGCGCCAGCAGCAGGGGGACGGTCTATGGCTACACCTTC. It translates to CASSRGTVYGYTF.